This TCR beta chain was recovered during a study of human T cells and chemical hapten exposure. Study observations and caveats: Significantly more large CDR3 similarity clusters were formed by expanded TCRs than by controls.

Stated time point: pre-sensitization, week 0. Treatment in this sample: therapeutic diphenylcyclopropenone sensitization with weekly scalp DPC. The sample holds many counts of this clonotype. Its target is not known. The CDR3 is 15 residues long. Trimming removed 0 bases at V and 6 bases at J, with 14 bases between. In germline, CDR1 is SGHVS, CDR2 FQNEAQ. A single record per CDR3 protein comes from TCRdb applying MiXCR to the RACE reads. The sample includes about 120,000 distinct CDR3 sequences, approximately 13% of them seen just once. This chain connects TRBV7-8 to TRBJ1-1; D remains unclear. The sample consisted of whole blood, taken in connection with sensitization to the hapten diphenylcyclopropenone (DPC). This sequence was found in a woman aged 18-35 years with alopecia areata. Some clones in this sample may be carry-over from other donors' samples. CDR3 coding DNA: TGTGCCAGCAGCTTAGCGTTTGGAGGGTCCTCTGAAGCTTTCTTT. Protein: CASSLAFGGSSEAFF.